Here is one T cell receptor (beta chain) with its context. There is no known antigen for this receptor. Base qualities are not recorded, but no much larger clone differs from it by a single base. Healthy controls were roughly 40 blood donors whose buffy coats came from the Finnish Red Cross blood service. All TCR-sequenced material derived from peripheral blood: patient blood samples and healthy donor buffy coats. Ficoll-Hypaque gradient centrifugation was used to isolate peripheral blood mononuclear cells. CD4+ cells were magnetically purified from the buffy coats of healthy controls. The Gentra Puregene Cell and Tissue kit was used to extract genomic DNA, and a Qubit 2.0 fluorometer was used to measure the amount of genomic DNA. The entry originates in a study of STAT5B mutations in CD4+ large granular lymphocyte leukemia (dated by TCRdb to between 2021 and 2023). A note on the overall study: Among the healthy controls, the CDR3 'QG' motif was associated with a particular HLA allele. The TCRbeta repertoires of CD4+ T-cell large granular lymphocyte leukemia patients were compared with the TCRbeta repertoires of healthy blood donors. The purity of purified fractions was confirmed by flow cytometry on FACSCanto II or FACSVerse to exceed 95% among lymphocytes.

Its CDR3 holds 13 amino acids, cysteine through phenylalanine. Kept here is only the CDR3 DNA, which spans 39 bases and is read in frame from base 1. V is reduced by 1 base and J by 3 bases, leaving a spacing of 7 bases between them. Based on the germline V gene, the CDR1 and CDR2 sequences are SGHVS and FQNEAQ. The immunoSEQ assay at survey resolution was used to sequence TCRbeta rearrangements from genomic DNA. The study's own analysis went as follows. In the TCR sequencing data, the lowest productive clonotype frequency that could be detected was 2.59 x 10-5. Only productive TCRbeta rearrangements, meaning sequences that were complete and in-frame, were kept for the analyses. Clonality for each sample was calculated as Simpson clonality in the immunoSEQ Analyzer version 3.0. Based on frequency, clones were grouped as very rare, small, medium, large (1-20%) or hyperexpanded (>20%). Generation probabilities were estimated with OLGA 1.2.3, V-gene circos plots were made with VDJtools, specificities were searched in VDJdb, and CDR3 motifs were identified with GLIPH. Held by TCRdb, this immuneACCESS table contains in-frame sequences only and omits some clones. Under half of the omission traces to an unresolved V gene where checked; the cause of the rest is unknown. V and J calls and clone size are given by that table; D and trimming were obtained from the DNA. This sample lists 20,000 or so clones; about 78% were detected once. The top ten constitute approximately 0.4% of the sample.

General findings and caveats noted by the study authors: Compared with healthy CD4+ repertoires, CD4-sorted patient repertoires appeared more clonal, and this difference remained even after the putative leukemic clones were removed. Main leukemic clonotypes were private to each patient, although 20% to 25% of the main leukemic clonotypes were found at low frequency in the non-leukemic repertoires of other patients. Data were not HLA-matched; higher clonality in CD4+ versus CD8+ T-LGLL could reflect the relatively small sample size. Enrichment of TRBV06-family usage was observed among the top patient clones (8/27) relative to healthy controls (2/35).

The clonotype originates from a human donor in good health. Source material: CD4+ T cells from blood buffy coats. The sequence joins TRBV7-8 to TRBJ2-7; no D gene can be assigned with confidence. The nucleotide sequence is TGTGCCAGCAGCTTAGGAGCGAACTACGAGCAGTACTTC. This codes for CASSLGANYEQYF. Joined to the reference TRBV7-8 and TRBJ2-7 proteins, this CDR3 gives the full variable domain: GAGVSQSPRYKVAKRGQDVALRCDPISGHVSLFWYQQALGQGPEFLTYFQNEAQLDKSGLPSDRFFAERPEGSVSTLKIQRTQQEDSAVYLCASSLGANYEQYFGPGTRLTVT.